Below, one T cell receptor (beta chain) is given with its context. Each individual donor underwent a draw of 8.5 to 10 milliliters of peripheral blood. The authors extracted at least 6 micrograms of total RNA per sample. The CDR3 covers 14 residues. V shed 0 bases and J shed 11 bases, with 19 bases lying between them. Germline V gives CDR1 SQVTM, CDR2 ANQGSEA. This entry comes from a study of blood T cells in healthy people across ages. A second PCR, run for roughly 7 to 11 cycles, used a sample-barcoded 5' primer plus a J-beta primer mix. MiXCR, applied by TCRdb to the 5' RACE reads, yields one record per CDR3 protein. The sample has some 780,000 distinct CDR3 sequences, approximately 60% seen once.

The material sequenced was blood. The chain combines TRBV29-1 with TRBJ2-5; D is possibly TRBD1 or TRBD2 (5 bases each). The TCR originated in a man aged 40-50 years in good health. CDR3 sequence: CSVEDRPGQALQYF. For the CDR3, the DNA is TGCAGCGTTGAAGATCGTCCGGGGCAGGCGTTGCAGTACTTC.